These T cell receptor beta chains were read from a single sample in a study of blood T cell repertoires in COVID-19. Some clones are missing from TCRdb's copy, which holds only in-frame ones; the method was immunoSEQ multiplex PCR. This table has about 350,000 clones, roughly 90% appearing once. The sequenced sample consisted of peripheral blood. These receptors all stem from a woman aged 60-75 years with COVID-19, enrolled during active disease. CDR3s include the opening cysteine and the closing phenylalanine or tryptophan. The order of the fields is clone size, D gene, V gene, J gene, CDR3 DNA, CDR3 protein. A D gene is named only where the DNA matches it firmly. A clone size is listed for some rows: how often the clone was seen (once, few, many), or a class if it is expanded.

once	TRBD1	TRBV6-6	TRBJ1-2	TGTGCCAGCAGTTACGGGCCCCGAACAGGGGTAGGCTACACCTTC	CASSYGPRTGVGYTF
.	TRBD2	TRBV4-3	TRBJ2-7	TGCGCCAGCAGCCAAGATTTTAGCGGGGGGGCGTATGAGCAGTACTTC	CASSQDFSGGAYEQYF
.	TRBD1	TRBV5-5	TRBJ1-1	TGTGCCAGCAGCTCACAGGGGGGAACTGAAGCTTTCTTT	CASSSQGGTEAFF
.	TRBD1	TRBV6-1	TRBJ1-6	TGTGCCAGCAGTGAAGAGGGCAGGGGGAGGTCACCCCTCCACTTT	CASSEEGRGRSPLHF
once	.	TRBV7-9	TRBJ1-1	TGTGCCAGCAGTCAGGACACTGAAGCTTTCTTT	CASSQDTEAFF
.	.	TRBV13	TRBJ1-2	TGTGCCAGCAGCTTAGGGGAGAACTATGGCTACACCTTC	CASSLGENYGYTF
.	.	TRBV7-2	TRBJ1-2	TGTGCCAGCAGCTTAGTACGAGAAGCTAACTATGGCTACACCTTC	CASSLVREANYGYTF
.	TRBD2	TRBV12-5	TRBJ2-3	TGTGCTAGTGGTTCTGGGGTAGCGGGGGGCACAGATACGCAGTATTTT	CASGSGVAGGTDTQYF
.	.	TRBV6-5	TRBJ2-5	TGTGCCAGCAGTTACGGGCCGCCAGAGTACCAAGAGACCCAGTACTTC	CASSYGPPEYQETQYF
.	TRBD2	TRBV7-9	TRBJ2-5	TGTGCCAGCAGCCGCGGGACTAGCGGGGGGGCGGAGACCCAGTACTTC	CASSRGTSGGAETQYF
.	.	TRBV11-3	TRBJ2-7	TGTGCCAGCAGCTTCCCAGGGGACAACGAGCAGTACTTC	CASSFPGDNEQYF
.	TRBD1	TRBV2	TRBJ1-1	TGTGCCAGCACCAGGACAGGGGGCGCGGACACTGAAGCTTTCTTT	CASTRTGGADTEAFF
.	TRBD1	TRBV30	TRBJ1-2	TGTGCCTGGAGTCCCAGGGGGCTTAACTATGGCTACACCTTC	CAWSPRGLNYGYTF
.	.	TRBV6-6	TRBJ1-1	TGTGCCAGCAGTTACTCGCGTGAAGCTTTCTTT	CASSYSREAFF
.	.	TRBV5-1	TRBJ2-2	TGCGCCAGCAGCCGGAACACCGGGGAGCTGTTTTTT	CASSRNTGELFF
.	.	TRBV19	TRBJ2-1	TGTGCCAGTAGTATACTCGGGGAGACCTACAATGAGCAGTTCTTC	CASSILGETYNEQFF
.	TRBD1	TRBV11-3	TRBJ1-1	TGTGCCAGCAGCTCGTACAGGGGGTCGATGAACACTGAAGCTTTCTTT	CASSSYRGSMNTEAFF
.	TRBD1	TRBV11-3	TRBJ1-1	TGTGCCAGCAGCTTAGTAGCAGGGGGGATAACTGAAGCTTTCTTT	CASSLVAGGITEAFF
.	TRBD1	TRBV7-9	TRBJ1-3	TGTGCCAGCAGCCTAAGACAGGGGACCGGAAACACCATATATTTT	CASSLRQGTGNTIYF
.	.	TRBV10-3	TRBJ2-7	TGTGCCATCAGTCATGGAGGGATGAGCTCCTACGAGCAGTACTTC	CAISHGGMSSYEQYF
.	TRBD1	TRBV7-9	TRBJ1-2	TGTGCCAGCAGCACGTGGACAGGGGAGGTTAGAGGCTACACCTTC	CASSTWTGEVRGYTF
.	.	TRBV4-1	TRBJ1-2	TGCGCCAGCAGCCAAGTTCTTCGCTATGGCTACACCTTC	CASSQVLRYGYTF